This T cell receptor beta chain was documented in a study of cytomegalovirus exposure and HLA in healthy donors. Trimming cost V 6 bases and J 2 bases, with 18 bases left between them. The CDR3 has 16 residues. CDR1 and CDR2 (germline): SGDLS, YYNGEE. Primers included in the PCR were 60 Vbeta and 13 Jbeta primers. TCRdb keeps only in-frame clones here, not all; method: immunoSEQ multiplex PCR. Its table lists approximately 110,000 clones. The chain links TRBV9 to TRBJ1-3; the D is unclear. Source material: PBMCs. This TCR derives from a man aged 25 to 45 in good health and CMV-seronegative. The CDR3 spells CASNTPGEGPGNTIYF. The CDR3 DNA reads TGTGCCAGCAATACGCCCGGAGAGGGCCCTGGAAACACCATATATTTT.